This record covers a single T cell receptor beta chain. Other DNA sequences within the sample encode an identical CDR3. It was at deep level that the assay was run. Measured with immunoSEQ multiplex PCR; TCRdb has only the in-frame clones, and not every one. The sample lists 2,100,000 or so clones, 90% to 97% occurring once. This entry belongs to a study of shared clonotypes between healthy human individuals. The CDR3 consists of 15 residues. CDR1 and CDR2 (germline): GTSNPN, SVGIG (reference sequence). The V gene lost 0 bases and the J gene lost 0 bases, with 6 bases spanning the gap. Source material: naive CD4+ T cells sorted from blood. Stated subset: CD45RA+ positively selected. The origin of this receptor is a man younger than 30 in good health. The rearrangement uses TRBV30 and TRBJ2-6; tentative D call: TRBD1 (6 bases). DNA for the CDR3: TGTGCCTGGAGTGTCAGGGGCTCTGGGGCCAACGTCCTGACTTTC. Its protein product is CAWSVRGSGANVLTF.